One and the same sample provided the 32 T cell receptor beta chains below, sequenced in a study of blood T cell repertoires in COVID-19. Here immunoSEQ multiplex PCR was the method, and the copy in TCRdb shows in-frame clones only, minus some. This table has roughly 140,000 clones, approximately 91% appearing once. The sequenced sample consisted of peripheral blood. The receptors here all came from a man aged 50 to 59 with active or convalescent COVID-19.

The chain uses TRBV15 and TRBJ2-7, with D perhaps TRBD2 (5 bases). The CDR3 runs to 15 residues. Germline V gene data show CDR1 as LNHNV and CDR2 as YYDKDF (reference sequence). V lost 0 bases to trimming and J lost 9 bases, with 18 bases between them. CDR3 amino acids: CATSRDRQSGIRQYF. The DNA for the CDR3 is TGTGCCACCAGCAGAGATAGGCAGTCCGGGATAAGGCAGTACTTC.

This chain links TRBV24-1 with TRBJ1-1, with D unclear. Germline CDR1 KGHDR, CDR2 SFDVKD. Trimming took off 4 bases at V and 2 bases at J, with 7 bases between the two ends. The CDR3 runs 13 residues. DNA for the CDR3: TGTGCCACCAGTGACACGGGAAACACTGAAGCTTTCTTT. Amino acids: CATSDTGNTEAFF.

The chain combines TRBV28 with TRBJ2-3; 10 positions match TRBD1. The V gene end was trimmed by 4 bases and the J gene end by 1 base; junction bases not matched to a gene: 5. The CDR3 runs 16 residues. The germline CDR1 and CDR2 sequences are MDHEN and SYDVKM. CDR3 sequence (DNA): TGTGCCAGCAGTTCCGGGACAGGGGTCGGCACAGATACGCAGTATTTT. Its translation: CASSSGTGVGTDTQYF.

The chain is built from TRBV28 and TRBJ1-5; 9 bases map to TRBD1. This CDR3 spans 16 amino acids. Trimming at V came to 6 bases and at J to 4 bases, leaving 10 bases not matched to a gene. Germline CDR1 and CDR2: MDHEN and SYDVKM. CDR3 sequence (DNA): TGTGCCAGCAGAGGCTCGGACAGGGGAGGGAATCAGCCCCAGCATTTT. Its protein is CASRGSDRGGNQPQHF. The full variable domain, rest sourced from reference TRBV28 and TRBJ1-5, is DVKVTQSSRYLVKRTGEKVFLECVQDMDHENMFWYRQDPGLGLRLIYFSYDVKMKEKGDIPEGYSVSREKKERFSLILESASTNQTSMYLCASRGSDRGGNQPQHFGDGTRLSIL.

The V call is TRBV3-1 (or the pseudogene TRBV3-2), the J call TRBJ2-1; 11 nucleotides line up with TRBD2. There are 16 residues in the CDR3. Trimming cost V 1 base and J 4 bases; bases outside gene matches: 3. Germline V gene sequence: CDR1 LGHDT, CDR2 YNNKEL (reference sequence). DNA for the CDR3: TGTGCCAGCAGCCAAGCAGGACTAGCGGGTTACAATGAGCAGTTCTTC. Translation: CASSQAGLAGYNEQFF.

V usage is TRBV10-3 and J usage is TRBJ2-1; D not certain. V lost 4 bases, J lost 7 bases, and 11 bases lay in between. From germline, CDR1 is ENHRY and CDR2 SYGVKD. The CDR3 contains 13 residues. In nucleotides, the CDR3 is TGTGCCATCAGTGGAGTCGCCACGAATGAGCAGTTCTTC. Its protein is CAISGVATNEQFF.

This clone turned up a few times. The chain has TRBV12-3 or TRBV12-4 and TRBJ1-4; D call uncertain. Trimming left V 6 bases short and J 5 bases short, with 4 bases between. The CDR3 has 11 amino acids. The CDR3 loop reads CASSLNEKLFF. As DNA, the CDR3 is TGTGCCAGCAGCCTCAATGAAAAACTGTTTTTT.

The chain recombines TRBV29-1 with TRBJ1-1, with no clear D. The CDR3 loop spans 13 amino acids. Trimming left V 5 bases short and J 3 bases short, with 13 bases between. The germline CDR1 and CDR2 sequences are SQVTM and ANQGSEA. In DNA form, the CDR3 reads TGCAGCGTTCTAGAGGGAGAAGACACTGAAGCTTTCTTT. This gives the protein CSVLEGEDTEAFF. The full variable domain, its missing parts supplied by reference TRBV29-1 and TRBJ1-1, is SAVISQKPSRDICQRGTSLTIQCQVDSQVTMMFWYRQQPGQSLTLIATANQGSEATYESGFVIDKFPISRPNLTFSTLTVSNMSPEDSSIYLCSVLEGEDTEAFFGQGTRLTVV.

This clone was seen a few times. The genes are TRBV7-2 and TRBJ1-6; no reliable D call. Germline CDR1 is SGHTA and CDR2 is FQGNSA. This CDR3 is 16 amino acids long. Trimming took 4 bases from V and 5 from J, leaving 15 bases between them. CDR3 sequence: CASSSLGGQNNSPLHF. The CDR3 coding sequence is TGTGCCAGCAGCTCGTTAGGCGGGCAGAATAATTCACCCCTCCACTTT.

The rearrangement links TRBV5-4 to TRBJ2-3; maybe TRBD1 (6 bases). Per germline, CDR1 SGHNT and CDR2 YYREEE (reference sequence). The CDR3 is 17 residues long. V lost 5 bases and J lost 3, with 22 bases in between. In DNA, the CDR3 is TGTGCCAGCAGATACCGGGGCTCAGGGGTGAGGACAGATACGCAGTATTTT. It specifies CASRYRGSGVRTDTQYF.

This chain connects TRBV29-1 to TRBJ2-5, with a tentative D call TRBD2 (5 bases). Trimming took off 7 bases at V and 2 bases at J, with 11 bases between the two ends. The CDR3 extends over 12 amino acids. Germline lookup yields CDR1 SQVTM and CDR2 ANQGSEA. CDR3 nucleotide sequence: TGCAGCGCCCGGCGGGTACAAGAGACCCAGTACTTC. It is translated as CSARRVQETQYF.

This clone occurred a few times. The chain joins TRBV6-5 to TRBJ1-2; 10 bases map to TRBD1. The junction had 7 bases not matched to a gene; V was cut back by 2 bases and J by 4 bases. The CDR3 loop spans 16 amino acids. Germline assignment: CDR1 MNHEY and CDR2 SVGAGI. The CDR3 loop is CASSYIRTGGGYGYTF. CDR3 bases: TGTGCCAGCAGTTACATTCGGACAGGGGGAGGCTATGGCTACACCTTC.

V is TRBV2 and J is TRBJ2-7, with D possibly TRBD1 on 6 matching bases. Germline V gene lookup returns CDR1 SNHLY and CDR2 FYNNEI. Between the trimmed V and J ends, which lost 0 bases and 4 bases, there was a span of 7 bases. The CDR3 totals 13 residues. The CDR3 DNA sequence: TGTGCCAGCAGTGAAGCGGGGGCGTACGAGCAGTACTTC. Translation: CASSEAGAYEQYF.

The CDR3 is CASSARSGTVGYEQYF. The CDR3 DNA sequence: TGTGCCAGCAGTGCCAGATCCGGGACAGTTGGTTACGAGCAGTACTTC. The rearrangement links TRBV6-1 to TRBJ2-7, with 7 bases fitting TRBD1. The CDR3 has 16 amino acids. V trimming: 4 bases; J trimming: 4 bases; junction bases outside the gene matches: 13. CDR1 and CDR2 (germline): MNHNS, SASEGT.

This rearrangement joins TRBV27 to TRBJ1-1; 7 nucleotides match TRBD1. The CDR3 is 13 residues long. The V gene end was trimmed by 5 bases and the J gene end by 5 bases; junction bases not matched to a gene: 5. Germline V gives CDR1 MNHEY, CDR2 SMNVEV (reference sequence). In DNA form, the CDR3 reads TGTGCCAGCAGTCTCCGACAGGGAACTGAAGCTTTCTTT. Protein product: CASSLRQGTEAFF.

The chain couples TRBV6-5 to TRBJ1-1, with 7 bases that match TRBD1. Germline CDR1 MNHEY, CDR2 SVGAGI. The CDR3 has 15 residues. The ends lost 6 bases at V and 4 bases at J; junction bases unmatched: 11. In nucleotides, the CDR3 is TGTGCCAGCAGACAGACCCCGACAGGGTCCACTGAAGCTTTCTTT. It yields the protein CASRQTPTGSTEAFF.

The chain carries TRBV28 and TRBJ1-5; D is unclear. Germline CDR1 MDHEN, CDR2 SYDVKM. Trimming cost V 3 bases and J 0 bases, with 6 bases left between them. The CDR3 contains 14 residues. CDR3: CASSFRGSNQPQHF. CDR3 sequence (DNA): TGTGCCAGCAGTTTCCGGGGTAGCAATCAGCCCCAGCATTTT.

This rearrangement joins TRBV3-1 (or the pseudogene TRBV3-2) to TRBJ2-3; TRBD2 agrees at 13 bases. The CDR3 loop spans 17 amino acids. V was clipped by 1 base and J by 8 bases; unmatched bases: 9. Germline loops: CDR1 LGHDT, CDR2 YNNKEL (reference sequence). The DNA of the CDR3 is TGTGCCAGCAGCCAAGGGGGGACTAGCGGGATTCTGACTACGCAGTATTTT. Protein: CASSQGGTSGILTTQYF.

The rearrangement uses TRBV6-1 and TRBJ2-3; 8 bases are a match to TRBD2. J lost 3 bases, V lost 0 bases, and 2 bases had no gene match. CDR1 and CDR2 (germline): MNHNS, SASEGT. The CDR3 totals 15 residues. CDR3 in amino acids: CASSEASGSTDTQYF. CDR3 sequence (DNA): TGTGCCAGCAGTGAAGCAAGCGGGAGTACAGATACGCAGTATTTT.

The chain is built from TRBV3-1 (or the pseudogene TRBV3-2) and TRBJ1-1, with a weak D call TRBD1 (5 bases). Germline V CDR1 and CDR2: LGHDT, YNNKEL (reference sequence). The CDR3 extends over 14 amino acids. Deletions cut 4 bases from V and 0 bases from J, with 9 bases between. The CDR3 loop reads CASSRQYMNTEAFF. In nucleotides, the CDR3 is TGTGCCAGCAGCCGACAGTACATGAACACTGAAGCTTTCTTT.

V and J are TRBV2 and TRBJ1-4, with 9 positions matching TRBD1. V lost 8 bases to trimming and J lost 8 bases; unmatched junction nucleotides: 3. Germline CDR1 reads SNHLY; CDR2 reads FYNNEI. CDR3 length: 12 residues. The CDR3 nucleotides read TGTGCCAGCGGGACAGGGCTGGAAAAACTGTTTTTT. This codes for CASGTGLEKLFF. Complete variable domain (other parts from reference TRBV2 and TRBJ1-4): EPEVTQTPSHQVTQMGQEVILRCVPISNHLYFYWYRQILGQKVEFLVSFYNNEISEKSEIFDDQFSVERPDGSNFTLKIRSTKLEDSAMYFCASGTGLEKLFFGSGTQLSVL.

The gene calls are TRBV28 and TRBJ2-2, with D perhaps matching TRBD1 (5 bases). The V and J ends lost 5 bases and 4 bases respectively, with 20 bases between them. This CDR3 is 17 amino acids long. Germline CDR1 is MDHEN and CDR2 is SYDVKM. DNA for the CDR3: TGTGCCAGCAGTAAGCTGTCGACAGCCCCGGGCACCGGGGAGCTGTTTTTT. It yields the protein CASSKLSTAPGTGELFF.

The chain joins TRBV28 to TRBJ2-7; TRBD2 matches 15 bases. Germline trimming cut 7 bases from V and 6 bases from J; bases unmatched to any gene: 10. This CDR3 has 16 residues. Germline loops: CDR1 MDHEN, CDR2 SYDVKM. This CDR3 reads CASTRWSGLAGGEQYF. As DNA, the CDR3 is TGTGCCAGCACCCGGTGGTCGGGACTAGCGGGAGGCGAGCAGTACTTC.

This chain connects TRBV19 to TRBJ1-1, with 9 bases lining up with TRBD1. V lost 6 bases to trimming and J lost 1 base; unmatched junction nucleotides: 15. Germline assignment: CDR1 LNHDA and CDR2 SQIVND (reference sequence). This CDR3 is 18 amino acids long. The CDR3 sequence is CASRGLRDREKKNTEAFF. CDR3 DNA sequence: TGTGCCAGTAGGGGATTACGGGACAGGGAAAAAAAGAACACTGAAGCTTTCTTT.

The CDR3 region is CASSEESGGPYEQYF. DNA for the CDR3: TGTGCCAGCAGTGAAGAAAGCGGAGGCCCCTACGAGCAGTACTTC. This chain links TRBV6-1 with TRBJ2-7; D may be TRBD2 (5 bases). The V end lost 1 base, the J end lost 2 bases, and 12 bases lay between the germline ends. Germline loops: CDR1 MNHNS, CDR2 SASEGT. The CDR3 has 15 amino acids.

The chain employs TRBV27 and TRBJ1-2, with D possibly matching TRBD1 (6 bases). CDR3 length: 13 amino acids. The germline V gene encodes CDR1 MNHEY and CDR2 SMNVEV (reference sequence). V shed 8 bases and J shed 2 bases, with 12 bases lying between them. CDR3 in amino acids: CASANRVNYGYTF. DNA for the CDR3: TGTGCCAGCGCTAACAGGGTCAACTATGGCTACACCTTC.

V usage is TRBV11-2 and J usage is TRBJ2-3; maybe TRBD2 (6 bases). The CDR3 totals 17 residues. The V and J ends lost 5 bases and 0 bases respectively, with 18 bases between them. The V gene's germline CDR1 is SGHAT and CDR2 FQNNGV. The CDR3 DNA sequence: TGTGCCAGCAGCCTCGGGACTTGGACTACTAGCACAGATACGCAGTATTTT. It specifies CASSLGTWTTSTDTQYF.

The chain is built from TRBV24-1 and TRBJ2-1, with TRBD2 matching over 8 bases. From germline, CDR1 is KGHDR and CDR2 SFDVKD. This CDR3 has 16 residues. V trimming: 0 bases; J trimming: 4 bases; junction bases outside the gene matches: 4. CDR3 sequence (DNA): TGTGCCACCAGTGATTTGGCGGGAGGAAAATACAATGAGCAGTTCTTC. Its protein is CATSDLAGGKYNEQFF.

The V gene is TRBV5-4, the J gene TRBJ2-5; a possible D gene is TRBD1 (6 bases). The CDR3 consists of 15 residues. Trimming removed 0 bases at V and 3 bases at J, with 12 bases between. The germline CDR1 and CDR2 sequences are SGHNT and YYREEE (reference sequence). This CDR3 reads CASSLGAGVEETQYF. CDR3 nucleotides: TGTGCCAGCAGCTTGGGAGCAGGGGTTGAAGAGACCCAGTACTTC.

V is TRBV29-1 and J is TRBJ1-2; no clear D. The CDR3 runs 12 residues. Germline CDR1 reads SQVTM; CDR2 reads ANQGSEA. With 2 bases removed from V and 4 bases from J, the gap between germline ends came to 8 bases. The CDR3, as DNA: TGCAGCGTTGAAAACTCCGGCTATGGCTACACCTTC. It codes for CSVENSGYGYTF.

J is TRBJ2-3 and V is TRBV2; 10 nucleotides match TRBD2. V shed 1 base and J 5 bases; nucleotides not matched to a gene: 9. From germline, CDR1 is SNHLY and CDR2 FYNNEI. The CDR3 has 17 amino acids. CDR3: CASSEVGAGGRRDTQYF. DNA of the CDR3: TGTGCCAGCAGTGAAGTAGGAGCGGGAGGGCGGAGAGATACGCAGTATTTT.

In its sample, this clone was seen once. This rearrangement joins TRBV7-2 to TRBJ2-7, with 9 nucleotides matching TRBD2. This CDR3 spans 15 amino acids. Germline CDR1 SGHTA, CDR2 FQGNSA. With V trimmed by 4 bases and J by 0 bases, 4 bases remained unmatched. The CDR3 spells CASSSDSGSSYEQYF. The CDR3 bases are TGTGCCAGCAGCTCCGATAGCGGGAGCTCCTACGAGCAGTACTTC. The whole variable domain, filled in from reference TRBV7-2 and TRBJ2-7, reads GAGVSQSPSNKVTEKGKDVELRCDPISGHTALYWYRQSLGQGLEFLIYFQGNSAPDKSGLPSDRFSAERTGGSVSTLTIQRTQQEDSAVYLCASSSDSGSSYEQYFGPGTRLTVT.